This T cell receptor (beta chain) was profiled in a study of T-cell reconstitution after alpha-beta-depleted transplantation in children (dated by TCRdb to the mid-2010s). Regarding the study in general: Using TCR repertoire profiling, the study followed T-cell immune reconstitution in a quantitative way in children after TCRalphabeta/CD19-depleted allogeneic hematopoietic cell transplantation. Broad study findings and their caveats: Hyperexpanded clone frequencies declined over subsequent months; after one year, T-cell counts and TCRbeta diversity were mostly attributed to newly produced T cells. In some patients, the high TCRbeta diversity seen at day 60 was put down to recipient T cells and intrathymic progenitors that had survived conditioning. The apparently early alphabetaT-cell count recovery about two months after transplant was reportedly dependent on only several hundred rapidly expanded clones derived from non-depleted graft cells.

Worth noting for this clonotype: The antigen this receptor binds is unknown. Per-base qualities were not stored, and no clone one base away is much larger.

The germline V gene (reference sequence) provides CDR1 GTSNPN and CDR2 SVGIG. Including the terminal cysteine and phenylalanine, the CDR3 comprises 11 residues. The sequence is cut down to CDR3 DNA, 33 bases in frame from base 1. V is cut by 0 bases and J by 5 bases, and the space between the germline ends is 2 bases. The intended sense of this specimen's treatment or condition label: allogeneic hematopoietic cell transplantation with graft depleted of TCRalphabeta T cells and CD19 B cells. The transplant recipients were children given TCRalphabeta/CD19-depleted allogeneic hematopoietic cell grafts. Libraries came from PCR. TCRdb shows the sequencer as Illumina HiSeq 2500. TCR libraries were prepared with molecular barcoding, using unique molecular identifiers to normalize TCRbeta repertoire quantification. TCRdb trimmed public reads at Q25 via fastp, called clones via MiXCR and kept in-frame beta chains. For every CDR3 protein sequence, its rows merge into one entry that carries the most common genes and DNA. The sample profile shows 350,000 to 500,000 distinct CDR3 sequences; approximately 42% of them were found once. The ten largest clonotypes hold 27% of the sample.

This receptor was taken from a girl aged 2 to 9 with aplastic anemia, due to receive a stem cell transplant. The sequencing here drew on PBMCs, taken before TCRalphabeta/CD19-depleted stem cell transplant. The sequence joins TRBV30 to TRBJ2-4; confidence is insufficient to name the D gene. The bases read TGTGCCTGGAGTGTCCAAAACATTCAGTACTTC. It encodes CAWSVQNIQYF.